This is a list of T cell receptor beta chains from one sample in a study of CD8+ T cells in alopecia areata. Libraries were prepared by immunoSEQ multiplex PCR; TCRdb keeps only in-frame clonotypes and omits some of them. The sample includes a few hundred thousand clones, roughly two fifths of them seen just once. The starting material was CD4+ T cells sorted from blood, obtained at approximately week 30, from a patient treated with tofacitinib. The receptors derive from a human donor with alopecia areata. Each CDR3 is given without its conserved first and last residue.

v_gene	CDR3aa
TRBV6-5	ASMQRGGSADTQY
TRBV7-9	ASSLADRSEAF
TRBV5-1	ASSLADRVLYEQY
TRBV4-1	ASSPTAGGNTDTQY
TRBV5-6	ASSQRQLKAF
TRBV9	ASSETGYTEAF
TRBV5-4	ASSLGTRNTEAF
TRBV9	ASSERLSDTQY
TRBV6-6	ASSYRAPEQY
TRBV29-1	SVVVPGGTSNQPQH
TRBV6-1	ASNSAGEQF
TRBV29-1	SVEGQGGRNTEAF
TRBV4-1	ASSRLQAWETQY
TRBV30	ACQRRDRGQYEQY
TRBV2	ASSENFVTDTQY
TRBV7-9	ASSLVPGGNYNEQF
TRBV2	ASSELGYTEAF
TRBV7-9	ASSSSDSSGANVLT
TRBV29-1	SVARVGYEQY
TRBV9	ASSVVGSQMVGELF
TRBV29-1	SVEGGQGRNNEQF
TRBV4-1	ASSQEGGPVRELF
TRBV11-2	ASSGDRGLNTGELF
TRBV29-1	SVEQGVNQPQH
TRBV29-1	SGSRYRGANYGYT
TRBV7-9	ASGRGATNEKLF
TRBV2	ASTALRTNEQF
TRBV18	ASSPVFGNEAF
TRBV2	ASSGQGDQPQH
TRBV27	ASRWPGQGTGELF
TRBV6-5	ASSYPGTDTQY
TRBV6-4	ASSRQFTNTGELF
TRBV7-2	ASSPGGKNIQY
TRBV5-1	ASSLGVAGLIKNIQY
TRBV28	ASSSGGRGYGYT
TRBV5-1	ASSLDSPGDTEAF
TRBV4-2	ASSQVTGGRDTEAF
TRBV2	ASSDVNEQY
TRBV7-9	ASNPGQGYNEQF
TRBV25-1	ASSELSSYNSPLH
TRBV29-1	SVGPIAKPLHSNGYT
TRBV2	ASTNQAGGTEAF
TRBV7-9	ASSLTGTSGEQY
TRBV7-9	ASSLQTGRPTYEQY
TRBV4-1	ASSQQHTEINEKLF
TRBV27	ASRLGLPNTDTQY